This T cell receptor beta chain appears in the sequencing data of a study of T cells in Graves' hyperthyroidism and ophthalmopathy. Study results and limitations: Within blood appeared most thyroid clonotypes that had expanded above 0.001.

Patients aged 18 to 65 had newly diagnosed hyperthyroidism lasting under 2 months. Diagnosing involved the use of clinical symptoms, serum thyroxine and TRAb, thyroid ultrasound and orbital computed tomography. This sample holds PBMCs from less than 11 ml fresh peripheral blood. The CDR3 regions of TCR beta were amplified from RNA transcripts. The TCR CDR3 was amplified in a first-round RT-PCR using the HTBI primer set. TCRdb independently ran MiXCR on the multiplex PCR reads; one entry per CDR3 protein. The table has 700,000 to 850,000 distinct CDR3 sequences, 35% seen once. Trimming removed 8 bases from V and 2 bases from J; junction bases left unmatched: 10. Germline V CDR1 and CDR2: PRHDT, FYEKMQ (reference sequence). This CDR3 is 15 amino acids long. This clonotype occurred many times. Its antigen is not known.

The clonotype originates from a woman between 35 and 50 years old with Graves' hyperthyroidism. This sequence joins TRBV13 and TRBJ2-5; 8 bases map to TRBD1. Sequenced input: blood. Written as DNA, the CDR3 is TGTGCCAGCCTTAGGACAGGGAGTGGTCAAGAGACCCAGTACTTC. Translation: CASLRTGSGQETQYF.